This TCR beta chain emerged from a study of identical twins. Regarding the study as a whole: Beta out-of-frame sequences displayed a weaker excess of sharing between twins.

TCRdb re-derived calls from the 5' RACE reads in MiXCR, one entry per CDR3 protein. The table shows 100,000 to 110,000 distinct CDR3 sequences, with about 5.6% occurring only once. CDR1 SGHVS and CDR2 FQNEAQ come from the germline V gene. The CDR3 is 11 residues long. V was pared by 1 base and J by 6 bases, with 3 bases between. Note on this clonotype: Antigen specificity is unknown. This may arise from a read error, as a much more abundant clone is one base away. The conserved phenylalanine or tryptophan normally closing the CDR3 is absent here, so this likely arose from a read error.

V and J are TRBV7-8 and TRBJ1-1; no firm D call. Sequencing used memory T cells sorted from blood. The sequence was obtained from a woman in her 50s in good health. CDR3 nucleotides: TGTGCCAGCAGCTTAGTCGCTGAAGCTTTCTGT. It yields the protein CASSLVAEAFC.